The clone carrying this TCR beta chain appeared a few times. This is likely a read error, given that the CDR3 carries no conserved phenylalanine or tryptophan at its end. The DNA is left out, because the CDR3 cannot be placed on it with certainty; the CDR3 is given as TCRdb lists it. The data belong to a study of tumor-infiltrating lymphocytes in oesophageal squamous cell carcinoma. Each CDR3 protein gets one entry after TCRdb re-called the PCR reads with MiXCR. Of some 12,000 distinct CDR3 sequences in the sample, approximately 50% were seen once. The sample comprised esophageal tumor tissue. The TCR sequence derives from a female donor with esophageal squamous cell carcinoma.

This CDR3 reads CASSLQGTLNRGQYFGN. The rearrangement uses TRBV7-6 and TRBJ2-5; the tabulated D call, TRBD1, remains unverified against the DNA. The CDR3 totals 17 residues, both ends included. The germline gives CDR1 SGHVS, CDR2 FNYEAQ.